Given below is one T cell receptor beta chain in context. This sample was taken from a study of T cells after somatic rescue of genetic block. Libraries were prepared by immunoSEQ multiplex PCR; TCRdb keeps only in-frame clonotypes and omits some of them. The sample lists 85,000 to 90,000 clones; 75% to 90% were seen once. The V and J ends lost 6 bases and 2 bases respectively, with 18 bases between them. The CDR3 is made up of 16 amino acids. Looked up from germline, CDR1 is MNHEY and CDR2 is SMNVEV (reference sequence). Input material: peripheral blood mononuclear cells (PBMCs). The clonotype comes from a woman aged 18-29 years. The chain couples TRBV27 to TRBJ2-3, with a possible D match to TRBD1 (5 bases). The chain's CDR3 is CASSFDRAPSTDTQYF. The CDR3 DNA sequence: TGTGCCAGCAGCTTCGACAGAGCCCCGTCCACAGATACGCAGTATTTT.